This T cell receptor (beta chain) derives from a study of CD8 T cell repertoires and HIV-1 epitope variants (TCRdb year 2020). Turning to the overall study: T cells were stimulated in separate culture wells with each of twenty-five peptides representing autologous and known Gag and Nef epitope variants. Control conditions included a CMV, EBV and flu peptide pool, the Ebola AY9 epitope as negative control, and a no-peptide well. Tested epitopes included three Gag epitope families and Nef HW9 and YT9. T cells were enriched with the EasySep Human T Cell Enrichment Kit and co-cultured with equal numbers of autologous T cell-negative cells as antigen-presenting cells. The cultures were grown for about nine days in IMDM with gentamicin, and half of the media was changed on days 3 and 7 with IL-2, IL-7 and IL-15 added. An aliquot of 1M T cells was saved as an uncultured baseline condition, separate from the approximately 80 T cell cultures. Running each culture condition in triplicate, except for one peptide done in duplicate, gave a total of approximately 83 T cell cultures. Overall results and qualifications from the work: Eight to ten antigen-specific TCR beta clonotypes were identified, and about 6 of them appeared cross-reactive for autologous or known escape epitope variants. The assay could identify only TCR beta chains and pointed to proliferation in response to antigen, not to T cell function or cytokine profile. About 5 clonotypes recognized the Nef KF9 family and one the HW9 family, with no responses to the TAALDMSHF plasma variant.

Reading from cysteine to phenylalanine, the CDR3 counts 14 amino acids. Solely the CDR3 DNA is kept, with 42 bases framed from the first base. V sheds 4 bases and J sheds 2 bases, leaving 8 bases between their ends. For CDR1 and CDR2, the germline V gene lists MDHEN and SYDVKM. The EasySep Human CD8+ T Cell Enrichment Kit was used on day 10 to isolate CD8+ T cells from every culture. Worth noting for this clone: Its target antigen remains unknown. There are no base qualities to consult, and no much larger clone falls within one base.

Sequencing of TCR beta CDR3 regions was performed at survey depth on the immunoSEQ platform. The QIAamp DNA micro kit was used to extract genomic DNA from every cultured and uncultured CD8+ T cell population. For the original study's pipeline: Samples with fewer than 5,000 productive reads were excluded, which removed about 6% of the roughly 75 HIV peptide-stimulated cultures. A MANAFEST web app trimmed sequences to CDR3 and removed nonproductive sequences, CDR3s under 5 amino acids, and those not starting C or ending F/W. For a clonotype to count as antigen-specific, the clonotype had to expand relative to the no-peptide control in at least 2 of 3 replicates at FDR 0.01, and only within one epitope family. Specific clonotypes also needed at least fivefold higher frequency than in wells stimulated with peptides from other epitope families. In TCRdb, the immuneACCESS table is reduced to in-frame sequences with V and J assigned. These tables do not hold every clone; where another copy was compared, an unresolved V gene accounts for under half, and the others remain unexplained. V and J calls and clone size are those listed in that table; D and trimming were worked out from the DNA. The sample table contains about 95,000 clones; only one count was recorded for more than 65% of them. The ten largest make up roughly 24% of the sample.

Sequenced material: uncultured baseline CD8+ T cells from peripheral blood mononuclear cells (PBMCs). Here the chain combines TRBV28 and TRBJ2-2; TRBD2 is possibly the D segment (5 matching bases). The TCR originated in a male donor with HIV. The CDR3 reads CASSSGLNTGELFF. The DNA reads as follows: TGTGCCAGCAGTTCTGGACTTAACACCGGGGAGCTGTTTTTT.